The 25 T cell receptor beta chains reported below all come from one sample, sequenced in a study of breast tumors, draining lymph nodes, adjacent tissues. The lymph nodes were axillary draining lymph nodes from breast cancer patients. A single record per CDR3 protein comes from TCRdb applying MiXCR to the multiplex PCR reads. The sample records some 100,000 distinct CDR3 sequences, 21% being singletons. Sequenced: axillary lymph node tissue. These receptors all stem from a female donor with breast cancer. Some clones in this sample may be carry-over from other donors' samples.

This clonotype was found many times. V usage is TRBV20-1 and J usage is TRBJ2-3, with 8 bases that match TRBD1. V lost 6 bases and J lost 9; bases outside the gene matches: 11. CDR3 length: 13 residues. Germline values: CDR1 DFQATT, CDR2 SNEGSKA (reference sequence). The CDR3 reads CSAEATGEVTQYF. Written as DNA, the CDR3 is TGCAGTGCCGAAGCGACAGGGGAGGTCACGCAGTATTTT.

This clonotype appeared many times. The chain uses TRBV18 and TRBJ2-7; either TRBD1 or TRBD2 may fit D (5 bases each). The CDR3 has 15 amino acids. Germline V gives CDR1 KGHSH, CDR2 LQKENI. V lost 3 bases to trimming and J lost 0 bases, with 12 bases between them. In nucleotides, the CDR3 is TGTGCCAGCTCACCGAGAGGGGACCCCTCCTACGAGCAGTACTTC. Translated, it gives CASSPRGDPSYEQYF. Full variable domain (outside the CDR3, taken from reference TRBV18 and TRBJ2-7): NAGVMQNPRHLVRRRGQEARLRCSPMKGHSHVYWYRQLPEEGLKFMVYLQKENIIDESGMPKERFSAEFPKEGPSILRIQQVVRGDSAAYFCASSPRGDPSYEQYFGPGTRLTVT.

This clonotype was observed once. Germline and junction disagree at one end, which may indicate a read error. This chain joins TRBV27 and TRBJ2-5, with D maybe TRBD2 (6 bases). Germline values: CDR1 MNHEY, CDR2 SMNVEV (reference sequence). This CDR3 comprises 14 residues. The CDR3 sequence: CASSFDSRRETQYF. CDR3 DNA: TGTGCCAGCAGTTTCGACAGTAGGAGGGAGACTCAGTACTTC.

Many counts were recorded for this clonotype. The V and J genes are TRBV5-1 and TRBJ1-2; 7 bases agree with TRBD1. Germline lookup yields CDR1 SGHRS and CDR2 YFSETQ. This CDR3 has 15 residues. With V trimmed by 4 bases and J by 0 bases, 6 bases remained unmatched. Here the CDR3 DNA reads TGCGCCAGCAGCCCGACAGGGTCGGCTAACTATGGCTACACCTTC. Protein: CASSPTGSANYGYTF.

For this clonotype: This may stem from a read error, because a much larger clone lies one nucleotide away. The conserved phenylalanine or tryptophan is not found at the CDR3 terminus, so this likely reflects a read error. The chain combines TRBV5-6 with TRBJ1-6, with a weak D call TRBD1 (5 bases). V was pared by 1 base and J by 4 bases, with 9 bases between. CDR1 is SGHDT, CDR2 YYEEEE, per germline. This CDR3 spans 15 amino acids. The CDR3 reads CASSLSGGYNSPLHL. The CDR3 DNA reads as TGTGCCAGCAGCTTGTCTGGGGGTTATAATTCACCCCTCCACCTT.

This clonotype appeared a few times. The gene calls are TRBV28 and TRBJ2-7; no definite D call. The germline V gene encodes CDR1 MDHEN and CDR2 SYDVKM. Trimming removed 3 bases from V and 8 bases from J, with 17 bases in between. CDR3 size: 14 residues. CDR3 coding DNA: TGTGCCAGCAGTTTTGGTGTCGCTGCCCGGCAGCAGTACTTC. It translates to CASSFGVAARQQYF.

The chain couples TRBV10-3 to TRBJ1-1; D unclear. The CDR3 covers 14 residues. The germline V gene encodes CDR1 ENHRY and CDR2 SYGVKD. The germline V and J ends were trimmed by 0 bases and 4 bases, with 9 bases remaining between them. The CDR3 DNA reads as TGTGCCATCAGTGAGTCCCGGGGAGGCACTGAAGCTTTCTTT. It encodes CAISESRGGTEAFF.

The V and J genes are TRBV19 and TRBJ1-2; 10 bases are shared with TRBD1. The CDR3 spans 16 residues. Germline CDR1 reads LNHDA; CDR2 reads SQIVND (reference sequence). V trimming: 6 bases; J trimming: 4 bases; junction bases outside the gene matches: 11. The CDR3 is CASSGDRGSSTYGYTF. CDR3 in DNA: TGTGCCAGTAGCGGGGACAGGGGAAGCTCAACCTATGGCTACACCTTC. The full variable domain, rest sourced from reference TRBV19 and TRBJ1-2, is DGGITQSPKYLFRKEGQNVTLSCEQNLNHDAMYWYRQDPGQGLRLIYYSQIVNDFQKGDIAEGYSVSREKKESFPLTVTSAQKNPTAFYLCASSGDRGSSTYGYTFGSGTRLTVV.

This clonotype was seen many times. The chain links TRBV30 to TRBJ2-7, with unresolved D. CDR1 GTSNPN and CDR2 SVGIG come from the germline V gene (reference sequence). V was pared by 3 bases and J by 2 bases, with 5 bases between. The CDR3 sequence is 11 residues long. The CDR3 nucleotides are TGTGCCTGGAGCAGCCCCTACGAGCAGTACTTC. As protein: CAWSSPYEQYF.

This clonotype was detected ten times or more. The gene calls are TRBV5-8 and TRBJ2-1; the D gene is possibly TRBD2 (6 bases). The CDR3 has 15 amino acids. Looked up from germline, CDR1 is SGHTS and CDR2 is YDEGEE. The V end was cut by 0 bases, the J end by 1 base, with 8 bases between. CDR3 in DNA: TGTGCCAGCAGCTTGGTGGGGGGTTCCTACAATGAGCAGTTCTTC. Its protein product is CASSLVGGSYNEQFF.

This clonotype appeared many times. The chain couples TRBV5-6 to TRBJ1-5; no reliable D call. Deletions cut 2 bases from V and 6 bases from J, with 12 bases between. The CDR3 runs 14 residues. The germline V gene has CDR1 SGHDT and CDR2 YYEEEE. CDR3 coding DNA: TGTGCCAGCAGCTTACGTGGCTTCGGTCAGCCCCAGCATTTT. It yields the protein CASSLRGFGQPQHF.

There are many counts of this clonotype. The chain employs TRBV5-8 and TRBJ2-1; D gene ambiguous. The CDR3 extends over 13 amino acids. V was cut by 3 bases and J by 2 bases, with 6 bases left in between. Germline V gene data show CDR1 as SGHTS and CDR2 as YDEGEE. This CDR3 is CASSSSAYNEQFF. CDR3 nucleotide sequence: TGTGCCAGCAGCTCATCGGCCTACAATGAGCAGTTCTTC.

In regard to this clonotype: The junction and the germline gene differ at one end; a read error may be behind it. The rearrangement links TRBV9 to TRBJ1-5; tentative D call: TRBD1 (5 bases). The CDR3 is made up of 14 amino acids. Germline V gene lookup returns CDR1 SGDLS and CDR2 YYNGEE. The CDR3 loop is CASSVTGGSQPRHF. The CDR3 nucleotides are TGTGCCAGCAGCGTAACCGGGGGGAGTCAGCCCCGGCATTTT. Full variable domain (rest looked up from reference TRBV9 and TRBJ1-5): DSGVTQTPKHLITATGQRVTLRCSPRSGDLSVYWYQQSLDQGLQFLIQYYNGEERAKGNILERFSAQQFPDLHSELNLSSLELGDSALYFCASSVTGGSQPRHFGDGTRLSIL.

This clonotype was recorded a few times. The V and J genes are TRBV3-1 and TRBJ2-3, with 14 bases matching TRBD2. Trimming at V came to 1 base and at J to 10 bases, leaving 16 bases not matched to a gene. Germline V gene sequence: CDR1 LGHDT, CDR2 YNNKEL (reference sequence). The CDR3 runs to 19 residues. As DNA, the CDR3 is TGTGCCAGCAGCCAAGCATCTCGGACTAGCGGGAGGAGCGGGTCCGCGCAGTATTTT. Translation gives CASSQASRTSGRSGSAQYF.

This clonotype was detected many times. V usage is TRBV12-3 or TRBV12-4 and J usage is TRBJ2-5; no clear D gene. V was trimmed by 1 base and J by 2 bases, leaving 8 bases between them. The CDR3 covers 14 residues. Here the CDR3 reads CASSLEAGQETQYF. The CDR3 DNA reads as TGTGCCAGCAGTTTAGAGGCAGGTCAAGAGACCCAGTACTTC.

The CDR3 here is CASRGNTEAFF. The CDR3, as DNA: TGTGCCAGCAGGGGGAACACTGAAGCTTTCTTT. The chain couples TRBV12-3 or TRBV12-4 to TRBJ1-1; D is unclear. The CDR3 has 11 residues. With 6 bases removed from V and 1 base from J, the gap between germline ends came to 3 bases.

The chain uses TRBV12-3 or TRBV12-4 and TRBJ2-3; 9 positions agree with TRBD2. This CDR3 contains 14 residues. The V segment lost 4 bases and the J segment 4 bases; nucleotides outside the gene matches: 3. This CDR3 is CASSWAGGPDTQYF. In DNA, the CDR3 is TGTGCCAGCAGTTGGGCGGGGGGGCCAGATACGCAGTATTTT.

This clonotype was counted at least ten times. The chain joins TRBV7-9 to TRBJ2-7; D possibly corresponds to TRBD1 (5 bases). In germline, CDR1 is SEHNR, CDR2 FQNEAQ (reference sequence). V lost 1 base and J lost 1, with 8 bases in between. There are 14 residues in the CDR3. The CDR3 reads CASSLGRDSYEQYF. The CDR3, as DNA: TGTGCCAGCAGCTTAGGCAGGGATTCCTACGAGCAGTACTTC.

Comments on this clonotype: This clone may be a read error of a much larger clone one base away. The chain recombines TRBV6-1 with TRBJ2-7, with 10 positions matching TRBD1. The CDR3 runs to 17 residues. Germline lookup yields CDR1 MNHNS and CDR2 SASEGT. This CDR3 is CASSEQGGQGSSYEQHF. DNA for the CDR3: TGTGCCAGCAGTGAACAAGGGGGACAGGGGAGCTCCTACGAGCAGCACTTC.

A word on this clonotype: The junction and the germline gene differ at one end; a read error may be behind it. The chain links TRBV3-1 to TRBJ1-5; perhaps TRBD1 as D (5 bases). Germline CDR1 LGHDT, CDR2 YNNKEL (reference sequence). CDR3 length: 15 residues. The CDR3 DNA follows: TGTGCCAGCAGCCTTAGGGGAAATGGCAATCAGCCCCGGCATTTT. Translation: CASSLRGNGNQPRHF. The whole variable domain, remainder taken from reference TRBV3-1 and TRBJ1-5, is DTAVSQTPKYLVTQMGNDKSIKCEQNLGHDTMYWYKQDSKKFLKIMFSYNNKELIINETVPNRFSPKSPDKAHLNLHINSLELGDSAVYFCASSLRGNGNQPRHFGDGTRLSIL.

The sample holds many counts of this clonotype. This rearrangement joins TRBV15 to TRBJ2-2; D ambiguous. The CDR3 totals 15 residues. In germline, CDR1 is LNHNV, CDR2 YYDKDF (reference sequence). Trimming pared 0 bases from V and 0 bases from J, leaving 5 bases between. The CDR3 here is CATSRDVTNTGELFF. As DNA, the CDR3 is TGTGCCACCAGCAGAGATGTGACGAACACCGGGGAGCTGTTTTTT. Complete variable domain (other parts from reference TRBV15 and TRBJ2-2): DAMVIQNPRYQVTQFGKPVTLSCSQTLNHNVMYWYQQKSSQAPKLLFHYYDKDFNNEADTPDNFQSRRPNTSFCFLDIRSPGLGDTAMYLCATSRDVTNTGELFFGEGSRLTVL.

This clonotype was counted many times. This chain joins TRBV4-1 and TRBJ2-7; 8 nucleotides match TRBD2. CDR1 is MGHRA, CDR2 YSYEKL, per germline. The CDR3 length is 16 residues. Germline trimming cut 1 base from V and 6 bases from J; bases unmatched to any gene: 11. As DNA, the CDR3 is TGCGCCAGCAGCCAAGGGAAGGGACTAGTAGAACGCGAGCAGTACTTC. Translating gives CASSQGKGLVEREQYF.

This clonotype has a count of ten or more. The chain has TRBV11-2 and TRBJ2-7; TRBD1 matches 7 bases. Trimming removed 1 base from V and 7 bases from J; junction bases left unmatched: 7. Germline CDR1 is SGHAT and CDR2 is FQNNGV. The CDR3 has 14 residues. The CDR3 here is CASSLAVAGGEQYF. CDR3 bases: TGTGCCAGCAGCTTAGCGGTCGCAGGGGGAGAGCAGTACTTC.

The V gene is TRBV13, the J gene TRBJ2-1, with TRBD1 matching over 9 bases. The length of the CDR3 is 14 residues. The junction had 7 bases not matched to a gene; V was cut back by 7 bases and J by 6 bases. In germline, CDR1 is PRHDT, CDR2 FYEKMQ (reference sequence). The CDR3 coding sequence is TGTGCCAGCACCTCCGGGACAGGGTTCAATGAGCAGTTCTTC. Protein product: CASTSGTGFNEQFF.

This clonotype was observed at least ten times. This rearrangement joins TRBV5-1 to TRBJ1-2; D might be TRBD1 (5 bases). The V and J ends lost 3 bases and 7 bases respectively, with 22 bases between them. This CDR3 spans 16 amino acids. Germline CDR1 SGHRS, CDR2 YFSETQ. In nucleotides, the CDR3 is TGCGCCAGCAGCTCGACCGTTGGGGGGGGGTGGCTTGGCTACACCTTC. Protein sequence: CASSSTVGGGWLGYTF.